This is a list of T cell receptor beta chains from one sample in a study of cytomegalovirus exposure and HLA in healthy donors. Produced via immunoSEQ multiplex PCR; TCRdb's table is partial and in-frame only. This sample yields around 100,000 clones, of which around 80% are seen a single time; around 4% belongs to the top ten. The sequenced sample consisted of PBMCs. The receptors originated from a male donor in good health and CMV-seropositive. Each CDR3 is given with its conserved first and last residue. Each record gives: clone size, D gene, J gene, V gene, CDR3 protein, CDR3 DNA. The D gene is left open where the match is weak. Clone sizes are given selectively: once, few, many, or a class where the clone is expanded.

>few|.|TRBJ2-7|TRBV6-5
CASSYQNEQYF
TGTGCCAGCAGTTACCAGAACGAGCAGTACTTC
>.|.|TRBJ2-7|TRBV2
CASKSGPQKTF
TGTGCCAGCAAATCAGGGCCACAGAAGACTTTC
>.|TRBD1|TRBJ2-7|TRBV9
CASSAPGQGHEQYF
TGTGCCAGCAGCGCGCCGGGACAGGGCCACGAGCAGTACTTC
>few|.|TRBJ1-2|TRBV5-1
CASSLGGVPTNYGYTF
TGCGCCAGCAGCTTGGGGGGAGTACCTACTAACTATGGCTACACCTTC
>once|TRBD1|TRBJ1-2|TRBV5-4
CASSGLGTGGGYGYTF
TGTGCCAGCAGCGGACTCGGGACAGGGGGCGGGTATGGCTACACCTTC
>.|TRBD1|TRBJ1-2|TRBV13
CASSLGMSETGHYGYTF
TGTGCCAGCAGCTTAGGAATGTCGGAGACAGGGCACTATGGCTACACCTTC
>.|TRBD1|TRBJ2-7|TRBV15
CATRQGASYEQYF
TGTGCCACCAGACAGGGGGCTTCCTACGAGCAGTACTTC
>.|TRBD2|TRBJ2-1|TRBV5-1
CASRASGGYNEQFF
TGCGCCAGCAGAGCGAGCGGGGGATACAATGAGCAGTTCTTC
>.|TRBD2|TRBJ2-7|TRBV19
CASTLAGTYEQYF
TGTGCCAGTACACTAGCGGGGACGTACGAGCAGTACTTC
>.|.|TRBJ2-3|TRBV5-5
CASSLDRVTTDTQYF
TGTGCCAGCAGCTTGGACAGGGTAACCACAGATACGCAGTATTTT
>.|TRBD2|TRBJ2-1|TRBV5-4
CASSMGLAGGYNEQFF
TGTGCCAGCAGCATGGGACTAGCGGGAGGATACAATGAGCAGTTCTTC
>.|TRBD1|TRBJ1-2|TRBV6-6
CASSDREENGYTF
TGTGCCAGCAGCGACAGGGAGGAGAATGGCTACACCTTC
>.|.|TRBJ1-2|TRBV5-4
CASSLDGRPANYGYTF
TGTGCCAGCAGCTTGGATGGCCGTCCTGCTAACTATGGCTACACCTTC
>.|.|TRBJ2-5|TRBV11-1
CASSLGFGGETQYF
TGTGCCAGCAGCTTAGGTTTCGGCGGGGAGACCCAGTACTTC
>few|.|TRBJ1-2|TRBV2
CASSERRAGDYGYTF
TGTGCCAGCAGCGAAAGGAGGGCTGGTGACTATGGCTACACCTTC
>.|.|TRBJ2-3|TRBV14
CASSPLAGVDDTQYF
TGTGCCAGCAGCCCACTGGCAGGGGTGGATGATACGCAGTATTTT
>once|.|TRBJ1-5|TRBV6-1
CASSEMGRGPQHF
TGTGCCAGCAGTGAAATGGGGAGAGGGCCCCAGCATTTT
>.|.|TRBJ1-4|TRBV28
CASGRDILFF
TGTGCCAGTGGGAGGGACATACTGTTTTTT
>.|TRBD1|TRBJ2-1|TRBV7-9
CASSGGTGGEFF
TGTGCCAGCAGCGGAGGGACAGGGGGGGAGTTCTTC
>.|.|TRBJ2-5|TRBV5-1
CASSSGVPVRKETQYF
TGCGCCAGCAGCTCGGGGGTGCCCGTGCGGAAAGAGACCCAGTACTTC
>.|.|TRBJ2-5|TRBV7-6
CASSRDPGEETQYF
TGTGCCAGCAGTCGTGACCCGGGAGAAGAGACCCAGTACTTC
>.|.|TRBJ1-1|TRBV30
CAWSRGGTEAFF
TGTGCCTGGAGTAGGGGGGGCACTGAAGCTTTCTTT
>few|TRBD2|TRBJ2-7|TRBV5-6
CASRQLGGRQDEQYF
TGTGCCAGCAGACAACTCGGCGGGAGGCAAGACGAGCAGTACTTC
>.|TRBD2|TRBJ2-3|TRBV6-1
CASSEERGGTDTQYF
TGTGCCAGCAGTGAAGAGCGGGGGGGCACAGATACGCAGTATTTT
>once|.|TRBJ2-6|TRBV7-3
CASSLGLDSGANVLTF
TGTGCCAGCAGCCTGGGACTGGACTCTGGGGCCAACGTCCTGACTTTC
>.|TRBD1|TRBJ1-6|TRBV16
CASSQSDRGGSPLHF
TGTGCCAGCAGCCAATCCGACAGGGGCGGGTCACCCCTCCACTTT
>.|TRBD1|TRBJ2-5|TRBV2
CASRRDRADQETQYF
TGTGCCAGCAGAAGGGACAGGGCCGACCAAGAGACCCAGTACTTC
>few|TRBD1|TRBJ2-2|TRBV5-4
CASSAPAGQGSPGELFF
TGTGCCAGCAGCGCCCCGGCGGGACAGGGGTCTCCCGGGGAGCTGTTTTTT
>.|TRBD1|TRBJ1-1|TRBV19
CATSTGPNTEAFF
TGTGCCACCTCGACAGGGCCGAACACTGAAGCTTTCTTT
>once|.|TRBJ2-2|TRBV5-4
CASSLELANTGELFF
TGTGCCAGCAGCTTGGAACTAGCGAACACCGGGGAGCTGTTTTTT
>.|.|TRBJ1-5|TRBV28
CASSSARGTNQPQHF
TGTGCCAGCAGTTCCGCCAGGGGCACCAATCAGCCCCAGCATTTT
>.|TRBD2|TRBJ2-1|TRBV11-2
CASSSSGRATEQFF
TGTGCCAGCAGCTCTAGCGGGAGGGCCACTGAGCAGTTCTTC
>once|TRBD1|TRBJ1-1|TRBV28
CASSHSGTGTFAFF
TGTGCCAGCAGCCATTCCGGGACAGGGACGTTCGCTTTCTTT
>.|TRBD1|TRBJ2-7|TRBV11-2
CASSLGTGGDEQYF
TGTGCCAGCAGCTTAGGGACAGGGGGCGACGAGCAGTACTTC
>.|.|TRBJ2-3|TRBV9
CASSATSSTRTDTQYF
TGTGCCAGCAGCGCGACTAGTTCCACACGCACAGATACGCAGTATTTT
>.|TRBD1|TRBJ1-1|TRBV27
CASSWDRRNTEAFF
TGTGCCAGCAGTTGGGACAGGCGGAACACTGAAGCTTTCTTT
>.|.|TRBJ2-7|TRBV5-6
CASSWALSYEQYF
TGTGCCAGCAGCTGGGCCCTCTCCTACGAGCAGTACTTC
>.|TRBD2|TRBJ2-5|TRBV28
CASCPSPGGRETQYF
TGTGCCAGCTGCCCCTCCCCGGGGGGAAGGGAGACCCAGTACTTC
>.|TRBD1|TRBJ1-5|TRBV28
CASKTDRGPNQPQHF
TGTGCCAGCAAAACCGACAGGGGGCCCAATCAGCCCCAGCATTTT
>.|TRBD2|TRBJ2-1|TRBV10-2
CASSEGRLAGVGGYNEQFF
TGCGCCAGCAGTGAAGGGCGACTAGCGGGAGTTGGGGGCTACAATGAGCAGTTCTTC
>.|TRBD1|TRBJ1-2|TRBV4-1
CASSQETGLDGYTF
TGCGCCAGCAGCCAAGAGACAGGGTTGGATGGCTACACCTTC
>.|.|TRBJ2-7|TRBV7-9
CASSLGAVEQYF
TGTGCCAGCAGCTTAGGGGCAGTCGAGCAGTACTTC
>.|TRBD1|TRBJ2-7|TRBV7-8
CASRDRATWEQYF
TGTGCCAGTCGGGACAGGGCCACCTGGGAGCAGTACTTC
>once|TRBD1|TRBJ1-1|TRBV7-8
CASSSRDRVNTEAFF
TGTGCCAGCAGCAGCCGGGACAGGGTGAACACTGAAGCTTTCTTT
>.|.|TRBJ2-5|TRBV14
CASSRGEETQYF
TGTGCCAGCAGCCGGGGGGAAGAGACCCAGTACTTC
>.|TRBD1|TRBJ1-2|TRBV2
CATYTGGESGYTF
TGTGCCACTTATACAGGGGGAGAGTCTGGCTACACCTTC
>.|TRBD1|TRBJ2-1|TRBV5-1
CAGDSDNEQFF
TGCGCCGGGGACAGCGACAATGAGCAGTTCTTC
>few|.|TRBJ1-3|TRBV5-4
CASSLGRQVGNTIYF
TGTGCCAGCAGCTTGGGTCGCCAAGTCGGGAACACCATATATTTT
>.|TRBD1|TRBJ1-1|TRBV29-1
CSVDQRRQGAEAFF
TGCAGCGTTGATCAACGCCGCCAGGGGGCTGAAGCTTTCTTT
>.|TRBD2|TRBJ2-7|TRBV11-2
CASSHPEVPGGHSYEQYF
TGTGCCAGCAGCCACCCGGAGGTGCCGGGGGGGCATTCCTACGAGCAGTACTTC
>few|.|TRBJ1-5|TRBV5-6
CASSFRTQPQHF
TGTGCCAGCAGCTTTAGGACACAGCCCCAGCATTTT
>.|.|TRBJ2-3|TRBV27
CASSVELASTDTQYF
TGTGCCAGCAGTGTGGAGCTTGCTAGCACAGATACGCAGTATTTT
>few|TRBD1|TRBJ2-5|TRBV28
CASSFSSRETGDF
TGTGCCAGCAGTTTTTCCAGCAGGGAAACAGGGGACTTC
>.|.|TRBJ2-3|TRBV19
CASSIGPRSGPSTDTQYF
TGTGCCAGTAGTATAGGGCCTAGGAGCGGCCCTAGCACAGATACGCAGTATTTT